The 24 T cell receptor beta chains presented below share a single source sample, sequenced in a study of blood T cell dynamics during melanoma immunotherapy. As for time point: week 3, after first cycle of checkpoint inhibitor. Sequencing was performed with immunoSEQ multiplex PCR; in TCRdb, only in-frame clones are kept and a portion is missing. The sample lists 6,000 or so clones, around four fifths seen once, with roughly a third in the top ten. The specimen was blood, collected from a patient treated with checkpoint blockade. The receptors originated from a human donor with melanoma.

J is TRBJ2-6 and V is TRBV7-7; D is ambiguous. Per germline, CDR1 SSHAT and CDR2 FNYEAQ (reference sequence). V gave up 5 bases and J gave up 5 bases, with 19 bases separating them. The CDR3 is 17 residues long. This chain's CDR3 is CASSNSWPQSRANVLTF. CDR3 nucleotide sequence: TGTGCCAGCAGCAACTCTTGGCCACAAAGTCGGGCCAACGTCCTGACTTTC.

The chain links TRBV21-1 to TRBJ1-2. TRBV21-1 represents a pseudogene. The CDR3 runs 11 residues. CDR3: CASSSLWGYTF. In DNA form, the CDR3 reads TGTGCCAGCAGCTCCCTTTGGGGCTACACCTTC.

The chain carries TRBV7-9 and TRBJ1-2; the match to TRBD1 covers 7 bases. Germline CDR1 reads SEHNR; CDR2 reads FQNEAQ (reference sequence). The V and J ends lost 4 bases and 9 bases, in that order; junction bases with no gene match: 8. The CDR3 extends over 13 amino acids. This CDR3 reads CASSYGTVNRYTF. As DNA, the CDR3 is TGTGCCAGCAGCTACGGGACAGTGAATCGCTACACCTTC.

The V and J genes are TRBV5-4 and TRBJ1-1; 8 bases line up with TRBD1. Trimming cost V 3 bases and J 6 bases; bases outside gene matches: 4. Germline V gives CDR1 SGHNT, CDR2 YYREEE (reference sequence). The CDR3 extends over 13 amino acids. The CDR3 reads CASSWTGTAEAFF. The CDR3, as DNA: TGTGCCAGCAGCTGGACAGGGACGGCTGAAGCTTTCTTT.

V is TRBV7-9 and J is TRBJ2-1; D may match TRBD1 or TRBD2 (5 bases each). This CDR3 contains 14 residues. Germline CDR1 SEHNR, CDR2 FQNEAQ (reference sequence). Trimming took off 1 base at V and 8 bases at J, with 12 bases between the two ends. This CDR3 is CASSLVSGADEQFF. Written as DNA, the CDR3 is TGTGCCAGCAGCTTAGTTTCCGGGGCAGATGAGCAGTTCTTC.

V gene TRBV12-5 combines with J gene TRBJ1-1; 7 nucleotides match TRBD1. The germline gives CDR1 LGHNT, CDR2 FRNRAP. V trimming: 5 bases; J trimming: 11 bases; junction bases outside the gene matches: 8. The CDR3 sequence is 12 residues long. The CDR3 loop is CASGPQQGWAFF. CDR3 DNA sequence: TGTGCTAGTGGTCCGCAACAGGGGTGGGCTTTCTTT.

This clone was observed a handful of times. The chain uses TRBV10-1 and TRBJ1-3, with D uncertain. Germline CDR1 is WNHNN and CDR2 is SYGVQD (reference sequence). There are 15 residues in the CDR3. The V and J ends lost 0 bases and 3 bases respectively, with 9 bases between them. The CDR3: CASSESQDVGNTIYF. The DNA for the CDR3 is TGCGCCAGCAGTGAGTCGCAGGACGTTGGAAACACCATATATTTT.

This chain's CDR3 is CASSLSNRHPNTEAFF. The CDR3 nucleotides read TGTGCCAGCAGTTTAAGTAATAGACACCCGAACACTGAAGCTTTCTTT. The chain is built from TRBV27 and TRBJ1-1; D uncertain. The CDR3 is 16 amino acids. With 2 bases removed from V and 1 base from J, the gap between germline ends came to 14 bases. Looked up from germline, CDR1 is MNHEY and CDR2 is SMNVEV (reference sequence).

The chain employs TRBV7-9 and TRBJ2-5; TRBD1 matches at 9 bases. CDR1 is SEHNR, CDR2 FQNEAQ, per germline (reference sequence). The CDR3 runs to 14 residues. Trimming removed 5 bases from V and 4 bases from J; junction bases left unmatched: 5. This chain's CDR3 is CASSLTGGRETQYF. CDR3 DNA sequence: TGTGCCAGCAGCCTGACAGGGGGGAGAGAGACCCAGTACTTC.

V is TRBV9 and J is TRBJ1-1; D remains unclear. CDR1 is SGDLS, CDR2 YYNGEE, per germline. CDR3 size: 14 residues. Deletions cut 3 bases from V and 3 bases from J, with 12 bases between. The CDR3 protein is CASSDPRFDTEAFF. CDR3 sequence (DNA): TGTGCCAGCAGCGACCCACGTTTTGACACTGAAGCTTTCTTT.

CDR3 nucleotide sequence: TGTGCCACCAGGGACAGGGGTAATAGCAATCAGCCCCAGCATTTT. Translation gives CATRDRGNSNQPQHF. The J gene is TRBJ1-5, the V gene TRBV6-1, with 10 bases aligning to TRBD1. The length of the CDR3 is 15 residues. V trimming: 10 bases; J trimming: 0 bases; junction bases outside the gene matches: 6. Germline V gene sequence: CDR1 MNHNS, CDR2 SASEGT.

CDR3 DNA sequence: TGTGCCAGCAGTGTCCGATACAGGGGTAAAAACATTCAGTACTTC. Residues: CASSVRYRGKNIQYF. The chain is built from TRBV6-1 and TRBJ2-4; TRBD1 aligns across 7 bases. The V gene end was trimmed by 4 bases and the J gene end by 4 bases; junction bases not matched to a gene: 7. There are 15 residues in the CDR3. Per the germline V gene, CDR1 is MNHNS and CDR2 is SASEGT.

V gene TRBV7-9 combines with J gene TRBJ1-1; weak D call: TRBD1 (5 bases). V was trimmed by 3 bases and J by 3 bases, leaving 8 bases between them. Looked up from germline, CDR1 is SEHNR and CDR2 is FQNEAQ (reference sequence). CDR3 length: 13 residues. The CDR3 here is CASSLDTDTEAFF. The CDR3 coding sequence is TGTGCCAGCAGCTTGGACACCGACACTGAAGCTTTCTTT. Full variable domain (missing parts from reference TRBV7-9 and TRBJ1-1): DTGVSQNPRHKITKRGQNVTFRCDPISEHNRLYWYRQTLGQGPEFLTYFQNEAQLEKSRLLSDRFSAERPKGSFSTLEIQRTEQGDSAMYLCASSLDTDTEAFFGQGTRLTVV.

The chain joins TRBV2 to TRBJ1-2; unclear D gene. Trimming took off 8 bases at V and 2 bases at J, with 21 bases between the two ends. The CDR3 covers 16 residues. Germline V gene lookup returns CDR1 SNHLY and CDR2 FYNNEI. The DNA for the CDR3 is TGTGCCAGCTTCCACCCCTCCGCCGGAATAAACTATGGCTACACCTTC. It translates to CASFHPSAGINYGYTF.

This sequence joins TRBV2 and TRBJ1-2; tentative D call: TRBD1 (5 bases). Per the germline V gene, CDR1 is SNHLY and CDR2 is FYNNEI. This CDR3 region has 13 residues. Trimming stripped 2 bases from V and 3 bases from J, with 7 bases between. The CDR3 nucleotides are TGTGCCAGCAGTGAAATGGGGGACTATGGCTACACCTTC. It specifies CASSEMGDYGYTF.

The chain employs TRBV7-9 and TRBJ2-2, with D perhaps matching TRBD1 (6 bases). The V end lost 3 bases, the J end lost 6 bases, and 8 bases lay between the germline ends. CDR1 is SEHNR, CDR2 FQNEAQ, per germline (reference sequence). This CDR3 is 13 amino acids long. CDR3 amino acids: CASSFSGAGELFF. CDR3 nucleotides: TGTGCCAGCAGCTTTTCAGGGGCCGGGGAGCTGTTTTTT.

The chain combines TRBV5-1 with TRBJ2-1, with TRBD2 identical over 10 bases. V trimming: 4 bases; J trimming: 0 bases; junction bases outside the gene matches: 10. This CDR3 comprises 18 residues. CDR1 is SGHRS, CDR2 YFSETQ, per germline. The CDR3 DNA reads TGCGCCAGCAGCGCCGAAGGCTCTAGCGGGAGCTCCTACAATGAGCAGTTCTTC. Its protein is CASSAEGSSGSSYNEQFF.

This clone showed up just a few times. The chain is built from TRBV19 and TRBJ2-1; D remains ambiguous. CDR3 length: 15 residues. The germline CDR1 and CDR2 sequences are LNHDA and SQIVND (reference sequence). Trimming removed 3 bases at V and 4 bases at J, with 13 bases between. CDR3 sequence: CASSILALGYNEQFF. CDR3 DNA sequence: TGTGCCAGTAGTATCCTGGCGTTGGGGTACAATGAGCAGTTCTTC.

This clone was observed a few times. The chain couples TRBV14 to TRBJ1-6, with D tentatively TRBD1 (6 bases). Trimming left V 0 bases short and J 10 bases short, with 10 bases between. From germline, CDR1 is SGHDN and CDR2 FVKESK. This CDR3 has 14 amino acids. CDR3 sequence reads: CASSQEVQGSPLHF. The CDR3 nucleotides are TGTGCCAGCAGCCAAGAGGTTCAGGGGTCACCCCTCCACTTT.

In its sample, this clone was seen once. This chain uses TRBV29-1 with TRBJ1-1; TRBD1 is a possible D gene (5 bases). CDR3 length: 13 residues. Germline V gene data show CDR1 as SQVTM and CDR2 as ANQGSEA. V lost 3 bases and J lost 1, with 9 bases in between. Written as DNA, the CDR3 is TGCAGCGTTGAGGGGCAGCCGAACACTGAAGCTTTCTTT. As protein: CSVEGQPNTEAFF.

This chain joins TRBV6-6 and TRBJ1-6; 8 nucleotides align to TRBD1. CDR3 length equals 15 residues. J lost 3 bases, V lost 7 bases, and 5 bases had no gene match. Germline V gene lookup returns CDR1 MNHNY and CDR2 SVGAGI (reference sequence). CDR3 region: CASNTQGVYNSPLHF. In DNA form, the CDR3 reads TGTGCCAGCAATACACAGGGGGTCTATAATTCACCCCTCCACTTT.

The chain employs TRBV6-1 and TRBJ2-2, with a weak D call TRBD2 (5 bases). The CDR3 length is 17 residues. Trimming took 2 bases from V and 0 from J, leaving 13 bases between them. Germline CDR1 and CDR2: MNHNS and SASEGT. The CDR3 is CASSEMVERPNTGELFF. For the CDR3, the DNA is TGTGCCAGCAGTGAAATGGTCGAGCGGCCGAACACCGGGGAGCTGTTTTTT.

V gene TRBV5-1 combines with J gene TRBJ1-1, with D unresolved. V was clipped by 0 bases and J by 0 bases, with 15 bases between them. The CDR3 sequence is 17 residues long. CDR1 and CDR2 from the germline V gene are SGHRS and YFSETQ. The CDR3 loop reads CASSLEPGLVMNTEAFF. For the CDR3, the DNA is TGCGCCAGCAGCTTGGAGCCAGGACTAGTAATGAACACTGAAGCTTTCTTT.

The J gene is TRBJ2-1, the V gene TRBV7-9, with 7 bases fitting TRBD2. The CDR3 consists of 13 residues. V was clipped by 5 bases and J by 12 bases; unmatched bases: 10. CDR1 SEHNR and CDR2 FQNEAQ come from the germline V gene (reference sequence). CDR3 sequence (DNA): TGTGCCAGCAGCAGGGACTGGGGGAGGGGGCAGTTCTTC. Translating gives CASSRDWGRGQFF.